This TCR beta chain was captured by sequencing in a study of neurological immune-mediated disorders. Each CDR3 protein gets one entry after TCRdb re-called the 5' RACE reads with MiXCR. Of 40,000 to 45,000 distinct CDR3 sequences listed, 6% to 7% are singletons. V was clipped by 0 bases and J by 2 bases, with 16 bases between them. The length of the CDR3 is 18 residues. Germline V gene lookup returns CDR1 LGHNA and CDR2 YSLEER. In its sample, this clonotype was seen many times. Source material: CD4+ T cells from blood. The receptor comes from a woman between 40 and 50 years old in good health. This chain joins TRBV4-3 and TRBJ2-2; no reliable D call. The CDR3 DNA follows: TGCGCCAGCAGCCAAGAAGTTATCCGGACCGTTAACACCGGGGAGCTGTTTTTT. Residues: CASSQEVIRTVNTGELFF.